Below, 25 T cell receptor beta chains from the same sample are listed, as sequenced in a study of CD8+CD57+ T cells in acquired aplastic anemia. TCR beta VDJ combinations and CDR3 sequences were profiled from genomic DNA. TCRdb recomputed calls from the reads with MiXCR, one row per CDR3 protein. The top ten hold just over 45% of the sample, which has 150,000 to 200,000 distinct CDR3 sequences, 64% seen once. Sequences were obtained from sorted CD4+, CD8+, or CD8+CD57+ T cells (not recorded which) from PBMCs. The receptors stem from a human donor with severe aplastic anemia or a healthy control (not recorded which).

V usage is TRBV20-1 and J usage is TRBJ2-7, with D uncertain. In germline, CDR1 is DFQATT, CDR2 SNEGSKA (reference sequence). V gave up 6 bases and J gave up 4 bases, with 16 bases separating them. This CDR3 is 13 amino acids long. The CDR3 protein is CSALTNNWYEQYF. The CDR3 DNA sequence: TGCAGTGCCCTTACTAACAACTGGTACGAGCAGTACTTC.

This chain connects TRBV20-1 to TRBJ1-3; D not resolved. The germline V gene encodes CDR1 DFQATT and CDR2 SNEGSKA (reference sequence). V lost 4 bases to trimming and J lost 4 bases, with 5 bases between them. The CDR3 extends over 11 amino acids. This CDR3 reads CSAISGNTIYF. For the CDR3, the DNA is TGCAGTGCTATCAGCGGAAACACCATATATTTT.

CDR3 amino acids: CASSQGTTGADTQYF. CDR3 nucleotides: TGTGCCAGCAGCCAAGGGACCACAGGGGCAGATACGCAGTATTTT. The chain is built from TRBV7-2 and TRBJ2-3, with 7 bases that match TRBD1. Germline trimming cut 5 bases from V and 4 bases from J; bases unmatched to any gene: 9. The germline CDR1 and CDR2 sequences are SGHTA and FQGNSA. The CDR3 spans 15 residues. The full variable domain, completed using reference TRBV7-2 and TRBJ2-3, is GAGVSQSPSNKVTEKGKDVELRCDPISGHTALYWYRQSLGQGLEFLIYFQGNSAPDKSGLPSDRFSAERTGGSVSTLTIQRTQQEDSAVYLCASSQGTTGADTQYFGPGTRLTVL.

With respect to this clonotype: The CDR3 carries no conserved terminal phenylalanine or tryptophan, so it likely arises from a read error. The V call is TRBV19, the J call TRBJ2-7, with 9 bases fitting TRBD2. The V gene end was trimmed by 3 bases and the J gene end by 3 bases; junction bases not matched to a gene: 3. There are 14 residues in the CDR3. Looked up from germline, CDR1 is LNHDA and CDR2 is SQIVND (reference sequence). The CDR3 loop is CASSISSGDYEQYD. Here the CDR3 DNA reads TGTGCCAGTAGTATTTCTAGCGGGGACTACGAGCAGTACGAC.

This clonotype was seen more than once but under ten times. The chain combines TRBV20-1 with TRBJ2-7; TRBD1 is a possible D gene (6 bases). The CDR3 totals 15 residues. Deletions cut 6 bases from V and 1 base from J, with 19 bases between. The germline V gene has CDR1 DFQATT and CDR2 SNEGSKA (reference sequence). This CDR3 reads CSATGNIDRSYEQYF. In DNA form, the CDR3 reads TGCAGTGCCACAGGGAACATAGACAGGTCCTACGAGCAGTACTTC.

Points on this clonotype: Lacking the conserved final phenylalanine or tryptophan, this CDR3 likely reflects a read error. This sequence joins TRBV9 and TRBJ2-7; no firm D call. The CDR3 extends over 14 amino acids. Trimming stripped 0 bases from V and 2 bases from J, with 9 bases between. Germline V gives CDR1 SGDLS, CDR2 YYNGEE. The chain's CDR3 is CASSVDSVPYEQYL. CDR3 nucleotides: TGTGCCAGCAGCGTAGACAGCGTGCCCTACGAGCAGTACCTC.

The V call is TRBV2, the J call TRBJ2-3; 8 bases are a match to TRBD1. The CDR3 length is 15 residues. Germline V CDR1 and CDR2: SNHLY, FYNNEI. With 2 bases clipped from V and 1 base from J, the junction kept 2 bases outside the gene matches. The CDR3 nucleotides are TGTGCCAGCAGTGAAAAGGACAGGGGCACAGATACGCAGTATTTT. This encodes CASSEKDRGTDTQYF.

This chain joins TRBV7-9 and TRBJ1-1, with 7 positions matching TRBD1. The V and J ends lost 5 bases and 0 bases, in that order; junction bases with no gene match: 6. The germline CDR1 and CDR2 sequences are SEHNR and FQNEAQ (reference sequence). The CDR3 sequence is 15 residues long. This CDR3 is CASSRDRVMNTEAFF. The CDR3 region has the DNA TGTGCCAGCAGCCGTGACAGGGTCATGAACACTGAAGCTTTCTTT.

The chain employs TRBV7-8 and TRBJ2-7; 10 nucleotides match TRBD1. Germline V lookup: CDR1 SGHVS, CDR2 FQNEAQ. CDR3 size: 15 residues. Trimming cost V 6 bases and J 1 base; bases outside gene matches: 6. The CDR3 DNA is TGTGCCAGCAGTCCAGGACAGGGGGTTTCCTACGAGCAGTACTTC. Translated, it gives CASSPGQGVSYEQYF. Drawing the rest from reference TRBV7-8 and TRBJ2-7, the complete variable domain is GAGVSQSPRYKVAKRGQDVALRCDPISGHVSLFWYQQALGQGPEFLTYFQNEAQLDKSGLPSDRFFAERPEGSVSTLKIQRTQQEDSAVYLCASSPGQGVSYEQYFGPGTRLTVT.

CDR3 nucleotide sequence: TGTGCCAGCAGTGAAGGCCCGCGGCAGGGCGCAGGTACTAATGAAAAACTGTTTTTT. This encodes CASSEGPRQGAGTNEKLFF. The chain combines TRBV25-1 with TRBJ1-4, with D perhaps TRBD1 (5 bases). Trimming removed 2 bases at V and 2 bases at J, with 21 bases between. Germline V gives CDR1 MGHDK, CDR2 SYGVNS. This CDR3 is built from 19 residues. Combining the CDR3 with reference TRBV25-1 and TRBJ1-4 gives the whole variable domain EADIYQTPRYLVIGTGKKITLECSQTMGHDKMYWYQQDPGMELHLIHYSYGVNSTEKGDLSSESTVSRIRTEHFPLTLESARPSHTSQYLCASSEGPRQGAGTNEKLFFGSGTQLSVL.

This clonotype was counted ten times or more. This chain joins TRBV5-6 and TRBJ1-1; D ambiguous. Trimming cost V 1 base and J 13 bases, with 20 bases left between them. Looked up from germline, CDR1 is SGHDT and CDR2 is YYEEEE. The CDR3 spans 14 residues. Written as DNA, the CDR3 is TGTGCCAGCAGCTTGTCCGCGCTGCGCCGTGGTGGTTTCTTT. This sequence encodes CASSLSALRRGGFF.

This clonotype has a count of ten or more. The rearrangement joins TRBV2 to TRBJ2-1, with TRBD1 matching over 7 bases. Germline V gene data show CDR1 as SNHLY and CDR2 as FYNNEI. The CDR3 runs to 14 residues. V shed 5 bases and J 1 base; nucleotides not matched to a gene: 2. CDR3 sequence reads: CASSRDSSYNEQFF. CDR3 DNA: TGTGCCAGCAGTAGGGACAGTTCCTACAATGAGCAGTTCTTC.

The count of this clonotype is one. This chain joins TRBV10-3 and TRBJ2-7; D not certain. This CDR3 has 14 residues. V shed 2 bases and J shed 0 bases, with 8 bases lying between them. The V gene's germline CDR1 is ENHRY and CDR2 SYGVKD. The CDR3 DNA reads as TGTGCCATCAGTGAGACAGCGACCTCCTACGAGCAGTACTTC. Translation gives CAISETATSYEQYF.

CDR3 bases: TGTGCCAGTAGTGGACGACTAGCGGGGGGGAGGGAGACCCAGTACTTC. Protein: CASSGRLAGGRETQYF. J is TRBJ2-5 and V is TRBV19; 14 bases are a match to TRBD2. CDR1 and CDR2 (germline): LNHDA, SQIVND (reference sequence). The CDR3 is 16 residues long. The ends lost 5 bases at V and 5 bases at J; junction bases unmatched: 7. Full variable domain (remainder filled in from reference TRBV19 and TRBJ2-5): DGGITQSPKYLFRKEGQNVTLSCEQNLNHDAMYWYRQDPGQGLRLIYYSQIVNDFQKGDIAEGYSVSREKKESFPLTVTSAQKNPTAFYLCASSGRLAGGRETQYFGPGTRLLVL.

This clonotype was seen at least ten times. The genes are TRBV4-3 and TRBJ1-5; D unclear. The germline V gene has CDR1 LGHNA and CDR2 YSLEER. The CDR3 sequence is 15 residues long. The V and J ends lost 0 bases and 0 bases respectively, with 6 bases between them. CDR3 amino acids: CASSQDWYSNQPQHF. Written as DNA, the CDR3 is TGCGCCAGCAGCCAAGATTGGTATAGCAATCAGCCCCAGCATTTT.

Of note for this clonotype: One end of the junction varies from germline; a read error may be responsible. CDR3 protein: CASSHRTGRVEKPSF. CDR3 DNA: TGTGCCAGCAGCCACAGGACAGGTCGAGTTGAAAAACCGTCTTTT. This rearrangement joins TRBV19 to TRBJ1-4, with 7 bases that match TRBD1. Germline CDR1 and CDR2: LNHDA and SQIVND (reference sequence). The length of the CDR3 is 15 residues.

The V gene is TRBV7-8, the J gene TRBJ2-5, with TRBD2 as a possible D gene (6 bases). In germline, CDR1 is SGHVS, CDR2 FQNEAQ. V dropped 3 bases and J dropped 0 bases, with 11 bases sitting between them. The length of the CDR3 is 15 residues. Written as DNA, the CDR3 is TGTGCCAGCAGCTTGGGGGACTGGTACCAAGAGACCCAGTACTTC. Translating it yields CASSLGDWYQETQYF.

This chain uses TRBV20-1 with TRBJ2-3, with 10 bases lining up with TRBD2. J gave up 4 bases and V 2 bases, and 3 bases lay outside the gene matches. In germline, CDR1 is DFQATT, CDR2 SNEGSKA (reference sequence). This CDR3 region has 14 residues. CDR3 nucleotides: TGCAGTGCTAGATACCTAGCGGGGGCAGATACGCAGTATTTT. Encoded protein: CSARYLAGADTQYF.

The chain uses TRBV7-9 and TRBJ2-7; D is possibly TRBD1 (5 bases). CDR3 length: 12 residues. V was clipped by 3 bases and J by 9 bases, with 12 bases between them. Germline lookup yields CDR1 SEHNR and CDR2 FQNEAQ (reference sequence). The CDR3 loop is CASSLGQLGQYF. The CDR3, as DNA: TGTGCCAGCAGCTTGGGGCAGTTGGGGCAGTACTTC.

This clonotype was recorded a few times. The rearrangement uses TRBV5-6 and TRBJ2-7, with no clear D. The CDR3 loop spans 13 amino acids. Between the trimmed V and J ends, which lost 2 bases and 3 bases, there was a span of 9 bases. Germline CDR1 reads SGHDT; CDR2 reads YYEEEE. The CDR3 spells CASSLRMSYEQYF. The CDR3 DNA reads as TGTGCCAGCAGCTTAAGAATGAGCTACGAGCAGTACTTC.

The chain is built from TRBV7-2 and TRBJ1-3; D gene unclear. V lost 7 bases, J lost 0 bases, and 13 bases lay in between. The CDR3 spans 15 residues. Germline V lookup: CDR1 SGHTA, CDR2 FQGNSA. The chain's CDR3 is CASKTDGSSGNTIYF. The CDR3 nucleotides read TGTGCCAGCAAGACGGACGGCAGCTCTGGAAACACCATATATTTT.

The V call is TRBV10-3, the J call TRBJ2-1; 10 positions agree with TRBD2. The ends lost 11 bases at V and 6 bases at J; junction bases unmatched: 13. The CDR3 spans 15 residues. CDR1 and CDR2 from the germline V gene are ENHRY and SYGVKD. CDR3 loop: CAAALAGGALNEQFF. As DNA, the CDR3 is TGTGCCGCCGCCTTAGCGGGAGGTGCCCTCAATGAGCAGTTCTTC.

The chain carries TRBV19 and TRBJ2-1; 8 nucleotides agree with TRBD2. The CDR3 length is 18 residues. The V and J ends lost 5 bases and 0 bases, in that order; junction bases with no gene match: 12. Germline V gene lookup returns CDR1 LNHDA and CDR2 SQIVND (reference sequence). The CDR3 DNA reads TGTGCCAGTAGTCCCCGGGGGGGGCAGGCGAGCTCCTACAATGAGCAGTTCTTC. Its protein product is CASSPRGGQASSYNEQFF.

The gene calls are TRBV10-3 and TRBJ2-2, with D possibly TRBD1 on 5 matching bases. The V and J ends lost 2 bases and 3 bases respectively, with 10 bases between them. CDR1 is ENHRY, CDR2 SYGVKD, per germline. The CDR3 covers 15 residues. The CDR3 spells CAISEKAGYTGELFF. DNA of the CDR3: TGTGCCATCAGTGAGAAGGCAGGGTACACCGGGGAGCTGTTTTTT.

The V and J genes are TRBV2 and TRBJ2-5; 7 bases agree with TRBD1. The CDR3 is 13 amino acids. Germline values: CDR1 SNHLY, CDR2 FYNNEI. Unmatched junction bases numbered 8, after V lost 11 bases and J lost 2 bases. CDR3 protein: CAYQQGWQETQYF. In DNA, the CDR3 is TGTGCCTACCAACAGGGGTGGCAAGAGACCCAGTACTTC.